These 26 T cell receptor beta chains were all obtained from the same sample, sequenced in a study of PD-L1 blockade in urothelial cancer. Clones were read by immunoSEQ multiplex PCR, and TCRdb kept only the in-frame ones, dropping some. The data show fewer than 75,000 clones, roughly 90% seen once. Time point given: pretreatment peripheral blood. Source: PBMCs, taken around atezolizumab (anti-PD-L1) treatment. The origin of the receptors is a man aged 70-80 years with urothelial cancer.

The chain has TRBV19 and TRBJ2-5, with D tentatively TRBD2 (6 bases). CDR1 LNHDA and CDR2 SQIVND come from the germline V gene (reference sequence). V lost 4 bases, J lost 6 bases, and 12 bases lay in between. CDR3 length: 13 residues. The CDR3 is CASSTGREQTQYF. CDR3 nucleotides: TGTGCCAGTAGTACAGGGCGGGAACAGACCCAGTACTTC.

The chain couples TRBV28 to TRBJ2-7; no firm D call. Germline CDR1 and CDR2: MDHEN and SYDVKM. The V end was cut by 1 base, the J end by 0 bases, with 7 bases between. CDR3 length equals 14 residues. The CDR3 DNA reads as TGTGCCAGCAGTTTATCTCCCCCCTCCTACGAGCAGTACTTC. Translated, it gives CASSLSPPSYEQYF.

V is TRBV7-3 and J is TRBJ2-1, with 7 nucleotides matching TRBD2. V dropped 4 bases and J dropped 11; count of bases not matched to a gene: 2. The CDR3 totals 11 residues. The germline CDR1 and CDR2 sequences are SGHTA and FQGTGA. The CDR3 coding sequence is TGTGCCAGCAGCTCCGGGACTAAGCAGTTCTTC. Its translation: CASSSGTKQFF.

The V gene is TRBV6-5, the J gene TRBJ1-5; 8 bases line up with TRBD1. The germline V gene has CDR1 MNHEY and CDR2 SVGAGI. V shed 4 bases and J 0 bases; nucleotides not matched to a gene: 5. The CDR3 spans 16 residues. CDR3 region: CASSSRTGTSNQPQHF. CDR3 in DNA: TGTGCCAGCAGTTCACGGACAGGGACTAGCAATCAGCCCCAGCATTTT.

CDR3 sequence: CASSPYLAGGGTGELFF. The CDR3 DNA sequence: TGCGCCAGCAGCCCCTATCTAGCGGGAGGGGGCACCGGGGAGCTGTTTTTT. This rearrangement joins TRBV4-1 to TRBJ2-2; TRBD2 agrees at 12 bases. J gave up 4 bases and V 4 bases, and 7 bases lay outside the gene matches. The CDR3 length is 17 residues. Germline V gives CDR1 MGHRA, CDR2 YSYEKL.

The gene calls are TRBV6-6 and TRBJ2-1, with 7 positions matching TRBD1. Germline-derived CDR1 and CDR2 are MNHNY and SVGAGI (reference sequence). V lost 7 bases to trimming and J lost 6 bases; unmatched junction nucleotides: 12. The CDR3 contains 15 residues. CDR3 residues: CASTNDRVLGNEQFF. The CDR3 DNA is TGTGCCAGCACCAACGACAGGGTGTTAGGCAATGAGCAGTTCTTC.

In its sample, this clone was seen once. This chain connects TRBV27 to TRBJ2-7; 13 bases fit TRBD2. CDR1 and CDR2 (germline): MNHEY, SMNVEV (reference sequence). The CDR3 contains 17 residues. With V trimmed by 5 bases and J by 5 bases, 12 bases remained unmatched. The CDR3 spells CASSLRTSGSIGNEQYF. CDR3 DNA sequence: TGTGCCAGCAGTCTAAGGACTAGCGGGAGTATCGGTAACGAGCAGTACTTC.

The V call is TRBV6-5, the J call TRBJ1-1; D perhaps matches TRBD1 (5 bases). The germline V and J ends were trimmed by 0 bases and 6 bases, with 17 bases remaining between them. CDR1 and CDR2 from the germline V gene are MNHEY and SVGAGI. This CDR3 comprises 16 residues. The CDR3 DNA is TGTGCCAGCAGTTACTCGAGCCGGGGCGCGGGAGCTGAAGCTTTCTTT. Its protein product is CASSYSSRGAGAEAFF.

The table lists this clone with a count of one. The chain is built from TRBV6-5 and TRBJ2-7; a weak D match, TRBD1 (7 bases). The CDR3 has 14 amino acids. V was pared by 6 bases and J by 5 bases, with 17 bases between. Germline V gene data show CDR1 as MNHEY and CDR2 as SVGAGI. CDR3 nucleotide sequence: TGTGCCAGCAGAAACTCTGGAGGGGGCGACGAGCAGTACTTC. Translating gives CASRNSGGGDEQYF.

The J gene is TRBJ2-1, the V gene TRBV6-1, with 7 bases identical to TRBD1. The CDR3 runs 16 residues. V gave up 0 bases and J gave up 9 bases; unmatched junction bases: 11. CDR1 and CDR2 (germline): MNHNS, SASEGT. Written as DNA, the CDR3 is TGTGCCAGCAGTGAAGCGTCCCCTCAGACAGGGAGTGAGCAGTTCTTC. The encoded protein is CASSEASPQTGSEQFF.

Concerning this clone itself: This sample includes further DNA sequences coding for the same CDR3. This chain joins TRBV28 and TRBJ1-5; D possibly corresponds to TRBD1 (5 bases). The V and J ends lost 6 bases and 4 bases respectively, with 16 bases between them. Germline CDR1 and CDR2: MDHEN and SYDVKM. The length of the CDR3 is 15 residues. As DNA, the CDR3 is TGTGCCAGCAGCCTCGGAGGGGTACTGAATCAGCCCCAGCATTTT. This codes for CASSLGGVLNQPQHF.

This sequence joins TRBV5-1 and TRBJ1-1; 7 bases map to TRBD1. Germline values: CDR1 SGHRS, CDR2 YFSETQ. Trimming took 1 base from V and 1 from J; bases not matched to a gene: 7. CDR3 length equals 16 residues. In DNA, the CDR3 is TGCGCCAGCAGCTTGAGTGAAAACAGGGGGAACACTGAAGCTTTCTTT. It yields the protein CASSLSENRGNTEAFF.

This chain's CDR3 is CASSEGAGEGWRETQYF. The CDR3 DNA reads TGTGCCAGCAGTGAGGGTGCGGGAGAAGGGTGGCGGGAGACCCAGTACTTC. The chain links TRBV25-1 to TRBJ2-5; 7 bases are shared with TRBD2. From germline, CDR1 is MGHDK and CDR2 SYGVNS. Germline trimming cut 3 bases from V and 5 bases from J; bases unmatched to any gene: 15. The CDR3 runs 17 residues.

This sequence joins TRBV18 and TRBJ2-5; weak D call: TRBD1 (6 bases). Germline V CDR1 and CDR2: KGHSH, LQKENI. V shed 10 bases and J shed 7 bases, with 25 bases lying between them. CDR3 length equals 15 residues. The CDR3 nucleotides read TGTGCCACCGTTGAAAGGGGGATTGGTATGTCGACCCAGTACTTC. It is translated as CATVERGIGMSTQYF. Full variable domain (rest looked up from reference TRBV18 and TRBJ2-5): NAGVMQNPRHLVRRRGQEARLRCSPMKGHSHVYWYRQLPEEGLKFMVYLQKENIIDESGMPKERFSAEFPKEGPSILRIQQVVRGDSAAYFCATVERGIGMSTQYFGPGTRLLVL.

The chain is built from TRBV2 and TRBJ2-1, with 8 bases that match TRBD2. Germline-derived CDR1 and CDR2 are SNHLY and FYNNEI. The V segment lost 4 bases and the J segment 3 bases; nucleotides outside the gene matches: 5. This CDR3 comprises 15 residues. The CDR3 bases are TGTGCCAGCAGTGGAATGGCGGGAGGCTACAATGAGCAGTTCTTC. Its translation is CASSGMAGGYNEQFF.

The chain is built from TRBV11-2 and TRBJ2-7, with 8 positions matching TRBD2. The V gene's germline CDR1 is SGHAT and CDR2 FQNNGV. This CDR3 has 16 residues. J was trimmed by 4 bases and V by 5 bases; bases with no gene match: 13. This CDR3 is CASSLTSAFDKYEQYF. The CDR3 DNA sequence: TGTGCCAGCAGCCTGACTAGCGCCTTCGATAAATACGAGCAGTACTTC.

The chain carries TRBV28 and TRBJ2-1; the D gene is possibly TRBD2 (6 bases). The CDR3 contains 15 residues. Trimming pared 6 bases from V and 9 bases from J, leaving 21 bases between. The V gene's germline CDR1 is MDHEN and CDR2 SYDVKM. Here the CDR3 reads CASSSRAGLSVEQFF. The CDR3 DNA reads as TGTGCCAGCAGCTCCAGGGCGGGACTCTCGGTTGAGCAGTTCTTC.

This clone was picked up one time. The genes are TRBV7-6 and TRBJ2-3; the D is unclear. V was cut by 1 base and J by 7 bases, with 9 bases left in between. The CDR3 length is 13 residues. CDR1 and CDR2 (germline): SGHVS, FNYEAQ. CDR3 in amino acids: CASSLGPANTQYF. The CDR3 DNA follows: TGTGCCAGCAGCTTAGGTCCAGCGAATACGCAGTATTTT.

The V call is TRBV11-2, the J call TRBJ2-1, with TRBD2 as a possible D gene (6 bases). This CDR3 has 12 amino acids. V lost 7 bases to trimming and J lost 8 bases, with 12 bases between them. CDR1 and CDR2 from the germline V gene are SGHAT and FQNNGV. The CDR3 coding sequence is TGTGCCAGCACTTCCCAGCGGGATGAGCAGTTCTTC. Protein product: CASTSQRDEQFF. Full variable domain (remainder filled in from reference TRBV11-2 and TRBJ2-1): EAGVAQSPRYKIIEKRQSVAFWCNPISGHATLYWYQQILGQGPKLLIQFQNNGVVDDSQLPKDRFSAERLKGVDSTLKIQPAKLEDSAVYLCASTSQRDEQFFGPGTRLTVL.

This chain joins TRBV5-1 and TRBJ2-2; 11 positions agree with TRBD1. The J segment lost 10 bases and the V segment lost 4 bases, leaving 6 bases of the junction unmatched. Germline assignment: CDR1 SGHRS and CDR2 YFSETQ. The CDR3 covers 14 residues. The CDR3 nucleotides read TGCGCCAGCAGCCCCAGGACAGGGGGCGAGGAGCTGTTTTTT. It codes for CASSPRTGGEELFF.

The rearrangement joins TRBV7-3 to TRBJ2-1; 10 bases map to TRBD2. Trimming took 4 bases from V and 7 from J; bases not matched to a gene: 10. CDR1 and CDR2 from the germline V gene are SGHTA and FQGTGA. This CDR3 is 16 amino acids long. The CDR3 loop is CASSSSGGLARNEQFF. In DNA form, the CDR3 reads TGTGCCAGCAGCTCCTCCGGGGGACTAGCGCGGAATGAGCAGTTCTTC.

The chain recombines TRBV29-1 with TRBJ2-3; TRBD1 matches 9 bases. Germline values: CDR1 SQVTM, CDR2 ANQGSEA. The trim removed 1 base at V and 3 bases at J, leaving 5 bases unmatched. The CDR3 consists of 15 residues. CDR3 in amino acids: CSVEAPDRGTDTQYF. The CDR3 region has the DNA TGCAGCGTTGAAGCCCCGGACAGGGGTACAGATACGCAGTATTTT.

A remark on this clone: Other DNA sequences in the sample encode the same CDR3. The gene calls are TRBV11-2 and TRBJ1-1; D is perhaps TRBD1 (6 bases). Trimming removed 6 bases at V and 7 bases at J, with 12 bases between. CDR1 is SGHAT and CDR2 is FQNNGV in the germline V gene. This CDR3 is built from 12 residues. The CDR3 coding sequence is TGTGCCAGCAGGTTGGACAGAGGTGAAGCTTTCTTT. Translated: CASRLDRGEAFF.

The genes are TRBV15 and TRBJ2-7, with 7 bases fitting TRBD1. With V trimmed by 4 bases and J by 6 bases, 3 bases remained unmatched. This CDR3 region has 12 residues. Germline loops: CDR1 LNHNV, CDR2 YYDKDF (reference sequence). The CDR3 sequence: CATSTRQGEQYF. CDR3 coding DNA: TGTGCCACCAGCACCCGACAGGGCGAGCAGTACTTC.

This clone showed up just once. CDR3 in DNA: TGTGCCAGCTCACCGCGCAGGGGTACAGCGCCCTTTGTTGCTTACGAGCAGTACTTC. This codes for CASSPRRGTAPFVAYEQYF. The chain links TRBV18 to TRBJ2-7; tentative D call: TRBD1 (6 bases). The CDR3 runs to 19 residues. V shed 3 bases and J shed 4 bases, with 28 bases lying between them. In germline, CDR1 is KGHSH, CDR2 LQKENI.

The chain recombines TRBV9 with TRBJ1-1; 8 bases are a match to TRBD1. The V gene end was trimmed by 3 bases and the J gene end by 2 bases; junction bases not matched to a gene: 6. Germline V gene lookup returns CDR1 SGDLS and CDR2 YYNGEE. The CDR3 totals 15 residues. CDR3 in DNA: TGTGCCAGCAGCGCCACAGGGGGAAGCAACACTGAAGCTTTCTTT. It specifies CASSATGGSNTEAFF.